The 32 T cell receptor beta chains presented below share a single source sample, sequenced in a study of PD-1 blockade in classical Hodgkin lymphoma. Time point here: cycle 4 day 1 (C4D1), after less than seven weeks of nivolumab. Each patient's relapse followed autologous stem cell transplantation, and brentuximab vedotin exposure varied. This table comes from immunoSEQ multiplex PCR, and its TCRdb copy is limited to in-frame clones, with some not included. This sample has 20,000 to 30,000 clones, with roughly 90% found just once. Sequenced material: peripheral blood mononuclear cells (PBMCs), taken before the fourth cycle of nivolumab. The source is a human donor with classical Hodgkin lymphoma.

The gene calls are TRBV6-5 and TRBJ2-5; 11 bases agree with TRBD2. The germline CDR1 and CDR2 sequences are MNHEY and SVGAGI. V lost 5 bases to trimming and J lost 2 bases; unmatched junction nucleotides: 4. The CDR3 is made up of 15 amino acids. CDR3 nucleotides: TGTGCCAGCAGTAGGGTAGCGGGAGGGCAAGAGACCCAGTACTTC. It is translated as CASSRVAGGQETQYF.

The chain uses TRBV5-1 and TRBJ2-2; D possibly corresponds to TRBD2 (6 bases). Germline-derived CDR1 and CDR2 are SGHRS and YFSETQ. With 2 bases removed from V and 4 bases from J, the gap between germline ends came to 15 bases. The CDR3 runs to 16 residues. In DNA, the CDR3 is TGCGCCAGCAGCTTCGTAGATATGGGGGGCACCGGGGAGCTGTTTTTT. Protein product: CASSFVDMGGTGELFF. Together with reference TRBV5-1 and TRBJ2-2, the CDR3 gives the full variable domain: KAGVTQTPRYLIKTRGQQVTLSCSPISGHRSVSWYQQTPGQGLQFLFEYFSETQRNKGNFPGRFSGRQFSNSRSEMNVSTLELGDSALYLCASSFVDMGGTGELFFGEGSRLTVL.

CDR3 in amino acids: CASSESTGGTPLHF. CDR3 nucleotide sequence: TGCGCCAGCAGTGAGTCGACAGGAGGGACACCCCTCCACTTT. The V call is TRBV10-2, the J call TRBJ1-6; possibly TRBD1 for D (6 bases). This CDR3 contains 14 residues. Trimming took off 0 bases at V and 11 bases at J, with 11 bases between the two ends. In germline, CDR1 is WSHSY, CDR2 SAAADI.

This sequence joins TRBV29-1 and TRBJ2-1; D gene ambiguous. Germline values: CDR1 SQVTM, CDR2 ANQGSEA. The V gene lost 5 bases and the J gene lost 3 bases, with 8 bases spanning the gap. The CDR3 length is 12 residues. The CDR3 is CSVLRNYNEQFF. For the CDR3, the DNA is TGCAGCGTTCTCAGGAACTACAATGAGCAGTTCTTC.

The chain links TRBV21-1 to TRBJ2-5. TRBV21-1 is designated a pseudogene. This CDR3 contains 16 residues. CDR3 region: CASSKEIVGVQETQYF. Here the CDR3 DNA reads TGTGCCAGCAGCAAAGAAATAGTGGGGGTGCAAGAGACCCAGTACTTC.

This clone appeared once. CDR3 in DNA: TGTGCTAACGGAGCGGGCAGGGGTGCAGATACGCAGTATTTT. It is translated as CANGAGRGADTQYF. The chain couples TRBV30 to TRBJ2-3; D possibly matches TRBD1 or TRBD2 (6 bases each). This CDR3 region has 14 residues. Germline assignment: CDR1 GTSNPN and CDR2 SVGIG (reference sequence).

CDR3 protein: CASSVVGGTDTQYF. The CDR3 DNA sequence: TGTGCCAGCAGCGTAGTTGGAGGCACAGATACGCAGTATTTT. The rearrangement links TRBV9 to TRBJ2-3, with D uncertain. The CDR3 length is 14 residues. V was shortened by 0 bases and J by 1 base, with 6 bases between the two germline ends. Germline loops: CDR1 SGDLS, CDR2 YYNGEE.

Only one count was recorded for this clone. The genes are TRBV14 and TRBJ2-1; 9 bases are shared with TRBD2. Trimming removed 3 bases from V and 5 bases from J; junction bases left unmatched: 8. The CDR3 runs to 16 residues. The V gene's germline CDR1 is SGHDN and CDR2 FVKESK. In DNA, the CDR3 is TGTGCCAGCAGCCAGGCTAGCGGGAAACCTCACAATGAGCAGTTCTTC. Its translation is CASSQASGKPHNEQFF.

The rearrangement uses TRBV11-2 and TRBJ2-7; no clear D. V lost 0 bases and J 6 bases, leaving 12 bases between the germline ends. This CDR3 contains 14 residues. The germline V gene encodes CDR1 SGHAT and CDR2 FQNNGV. The CDR3 nucleotides read TGTGCCAGCAGCTTAGAGCCTCACCCCGGCGAGCAGTACTTC. This translates into CASSLEPHPGEQYF. The full variable domain, completed using reference TRBV11-2 and TRBJ2-7, is EAGVAQSPRYKIIEKRQSVAFWCNPISGHATLYWYQQILGQGPKLLIQFQNNGVVDDSQLPKDRFSAERLKGVDSTLKIQPAKLEDSAVYLCASSLEPHPGEQYFGPGTRLTVT.

CDR3 sequence: CASSASMGYGETQYF. CDR3 sequence (DNA): TGTGCCAGCAGCGCCAGCATGGGGTATGGTGAGACCCAGTACTTC. The chain is built from TRBV9 and TRBJ2-5, with D uncertain. Germline values: CDR1 SGDLS, CDR2 YYNGEE. This CDR3 has 15 residues. The V and J ends lost 3 bases and 5 bases respectively, with 17 bases between them.

The chain combines TRBV4-1 with TRBJ2-5; either TRBD1 or TRBD2 may supply D (6 bases each). Per germline, CDR1 MGHRA and CDR2 YSYEKL. Trimming cost V 4 bases and J 5 bases, with 11 bases left between them. There are 13 residues in the CDR3. The CDR3 loop reads CASSLGGLETQYF. The CDR3 DNA sequence: TGCGCCAGCAGCCTGGGGGGCCTGGAGACCCAGTACTTC.

J is TRBJ1-2 and V is TRBV7-9; maybe TRBD1 (5 bases). The CDR3 has 13 amino acids. Germline V gene data show CDR1 as SEHNR and CDR2 as FQNEAQ (reference sequence). V was shortened by 5 bases and J by 0 bases, with 7 bases between the two germline ends. The CDR3 loop is CASSLGANYGYTF. CDR3 nucleotides: TGTGCCAGCAGCCTAGGGGCTAACTATGGCTACACCTTC. Drawing the rest from reference TRBV7-9 and TRBJ1-2, the complete variable domain is DTGVSQNPRHKITKRGQNVTFRCDPISEHNRLYWYRQTLGQGPEFLTYFQNEAQLEKSRLLSDRFSAERPKGSFSTLEIQRTEQGDSAMYLCASSLGANYGYTFGSGTRLTVV.

The chain carries TRBV4-2 and TRBJ2-5, with 9 positions matching TRBD1. The CDR3 consists of 17 residues. Trimming cost V 4 bases and J 1 base; bases outside gene matches: 10. Germline CDR1 reads LGHNA; CDR2 reads YNFKEQ. Here the CDR3 reads CASSLAGQGSPQETQYF. In nucleotides, the CDR3 is TGTGCCAGCAGCCTCGCCGGACAGGGGAGCCCCCAAGAGACCCAGTACTTC.

This sequence joins TRBV6-5 and TRBJ2-2; 7 positions agree with TRBD2. J lost 9 bases, V lost 1 base, and 11 bases had no gene match. The CDR3 spans 16 residues. Germline loops: CDR1 MNHEY, CDR2 SVGAGI. CDR3 protein: CASSYLASGPPRELFF. CDR3 bases: TGTGCCAGCAGTTACTTGGCTAGCGGACCACCTAGGGAGCTGTTTTTT.

The chain combines TRBV29-1 with TRBJ2-1, with 9 bases fitting TRBD2. The CDR3 covers 14 residues. Germline V CDR1 and CDR2: SQVTM, ANQGSEA. V gave up 4 bases and J gave up 5 bases; unmatched junction bases: 6. The CDR3 DNA sequence: TGCAGCGTTGGGCAGAGCGGGAGGCACAATGAGCAGTTCTTC. Encoded protein: CSVGQSGRHNEQFF.

The V and J genes are TRBV30 and TRBJ2-1; no firm D call. The V end lost 2 bases, the J end lost 0 bases, and 20 bases lay between the germline ends. The CDR3 is 18 amino acids. The germline gives CDR1 GTSNPN, CDR2 SVGIG (reference sequence). The CDR3 is CAWSRSGLGFGSYNEQFF. The CDR3 DNA sequence: TGTGCCTGGAGTAGGTCCGGGTTGGGATTCGGCTCCTACAATGAGCAGTTCTTC.

This chain connects TRBV6-5 to TRBJ1-1, with D possibly being TRBD1 (5 bases). Per the germline V gene, CDR1 is MNHEY and CDR2 is SVGAGI. The CDR3 sequence is 14 residues long. The V and J ends lost 0 bases and 5 bases respectively, with 10 bases between them. The CDR3 bases are TGTGCCAGCAGTTACTCAAAGGGGATGACTGAAGCTTTCTTT. This translates into CASSYSKGMTEAFF.

This sequence joins TRBV6-1 and TRBJ1-5; D gene uncertain. CDR1 MNHNS and CDR2 SASEGT come from the germline V gene. V lost 1 base to trimming and J lost 6 bases, with 10 bases between them. The CDR3 runs 14 residues. This CDR3 reads CASSEGRVGQPQHF. Written as DNA, the CDR3 is TGTGCCAGCAGTGAAGGGAGGGTTGGTCAGCCCCAGCATTTT.

Here the CDR3 reads CASSPPEQGHYGYTF. The CDR3, as DNA: TGTGCCAGCAGCCCCCCGGAGCAGGGGCACTATGGCTACACCTTC. The chain couples TRBV6-5 to TRBJ1-2, with D possibly being TRBD1 (6 bases). Deletions cut 6 bases from V and 3 bases from J, with 17 bases between. From germline, CDR1 is MNHEY and CDR2 SVGAGI. This CDR3 is 15 amino acids long.

The genes are TRBV5-6 and TRBJ2-3; TRBD2 matches at 7 bases. This CDR3 comprises 18 residues. CDR1 is SGHDT and CDR2 is YYEEEE in the germline V gene. Trimming took 0 bases from V and 5 from J; bases not matched to a gene: 15. CDR3 residues: CASSLGALAGRPEDTQYF. The CDR3 DNA follows: TGTGCCAGCAGCTTGGGGGCGCTCGCCGGGAGGCCTGAAGATACGCAGTATTTT.

The V call is TRBV6-5, the J call TRBJ1-3; D unclear. The V end was cut by 3 bases, the J end by 0 bases, with 6 bases between. The germline CDR1 and CDR2 sequences are MNHEY and SVGAGI. The CDR3 is made up of 14 amino acids. The CDR3 DNA is TGTGCCAGCAGTTATAGCAACTCTGGAAACACCATATATTTT. Amino acid sequence: CASSYSNSGNTIYF.

The chain joins TRBV30 to TRBJ2-7, with a tentative D call TRBD2 (5 bases). The germline CDR1 and CDR2 sequences are GTSNPN and SVGIG (reference sequence). The V and J ends lost 2 bases and 5 bases respectively, with 10 bases between them. CDR3 length: 12 amino acids. The CDR3 sequence is CAWSTGMDEQYF. The CDR3 bases are TGTGCCTGGAGTACCGGGATGGACGAGCAGTACTTC.

The chain is built from TRBV5-1 and TRBJ2-1; weak D call: TRBD2 (6 bases). This CDR3 region has 13 residues. V lost 2 bases, J lost 9 bases, and 12 bases lay in between. Germline loops: CDR1 SGHRS, CDR2 YFSETQ. DNA for the CDR3: TGCGCCAGCAGCTTTGTGGAGGGCCGTGAGCAGTTCTTC. Amino acid sequence: CASSFVEGREQFF.

The rearrangement links TRBV2 to TRBJ1-2, with TRBD1 as a possible D gene (6 bases). Trimming removed 7 bases at V and 3 bases at J, with 15 bases between. Per germline, CDR1 SNHLY and CDR2 FYNNEI. The CDR3 is 14 amino acids. CDR3 nucleotides: TGTGCCAGCAAGGATCTTGACAGGTACTATGGCTACACCTTC. It is translated as CASKDLDRYYGYTF.

V usage is TRBV6-5 and J usage is TRBJ1-5; TRBD1 matches 10 bases. The CDR3 length is 14 residues. After removal of 9 bases from V and 6 bases from J, the junction contained 8 bases not matched to a gene. Germline CDR1 and CDR2: MNHEY and SVGAGI. In DNA form, the CDR3 reads TGTGCCAGTAAAGGGACAGGGGCAACTCAGCCCCAGCATTTT. Translating it yields CASKGTGATQPQHF.

This sequence joins TRBV6-5 and TRBJ2-3; D is unresolved. This CDR3 region has 14 residues. Looked up from germline, CDR1 is MNHEY and CDR2 is SVGAGI. Trimming cost V 6 bases and J 4 bases, with 14 bases left between them. The CDR3 DNA reads as TGTGCCAGCAGCCCTGGACCGGCGGCAGATACGCAGTATTTT. It yields the protein CASSPGPAADTQYF.

This clone was counted between two and nine times. The chain combines TRBV5-1 with TRBJ1-2; unclear D gene. CDR3 length equals 12 residues. CDR1 and CDR2 (germline): SGHRS, YFSETQ. The germline V and J ends were trimmed by 7 bases and 4 bases, with 11 bases remaining between them. The DNA for the CDR3 is TGCGCCAGCGGAGGGATGGGCTATGGCTACACCTTC. This translates into CASGGMGYGYTF. The variable domain in full, completed from reference TRBV5-1 and TRBJ1-2, reads KAGVTQTPRYLIKTRGQQVTLSCSPISGHRSVSWYQQTPGQGLQFLFEYFSETQRNKGNFPGRFSGRQFSNSRSEMNVSTLELGDSALYLCASGGMGYGYTFGSGTRLTVV.

This chain connects TRBV6-5 to TRBJ2-3; maybe TRBD1 (6 bases). The CDR3 is made up of 14 amino acids. Trimming removed 5 bases from V and 2 bases from J, with 11 bases in between. In germline, CDR1 is MNHEY, CDR2 SVGAGI. CDR3 sequence: CASSRQAYTDTQYF. CDR3 coding DNA: TGTGCCAGCAGTAGACAGGCCTACACAGATACGCAGTATTTT.

The chain couples TRBV23-1 to TRBJ2-7; 9 positions match TRBD1. TRBV23-1 is an ORF, with its function uncertain. V gave up 2 bases and J gave up 3 bases; unmatched junction bases: 17. This CDR3 region has 19 residues. As DNA, the CDR3 is TGCGCCAGCAGTCAACCTACTCCGGGACAGGGAATTCCGGGCTACGAGCAGTACTTC. Its translation is CASSQPTPGQGIPGYEQYF.

The chain carries TRBV5-4 and TRBJ1-2; D unresolved. The V and J ends lost 2 bases and 0 bases respectively, with 11 bases between them. The CDR3 contains 15 residues. CDR1 is SGHNT and CDR2 is YYREEE in the germline V gene (reference sequence). The CDR3 sequence: CASSFFGNPNYGYTF. CDR3 bases: TGTGCCAGCAGCTTTTTTGGGAACCCTAACTATGGCTACACCTTC.

This rearrangement joins TRBV7-2 to TRBJ2-5; D perhaps matches TRBD1 (5 bases). Trimming removed 1 base from V and 1 base from J, with 10 bases in between. This CDR3 is 15 amino acids long. Germline values: CDR1 SGHTA, CDR2 FQGNSA. Written as DNA, the CDR3 is TGTGCCAGCAGCTTAGGGCCTGGGGCCCAAGAGACCCAGTACTTC. This translates into CASSLGPGAQETQYF.

The genes are TRBV5-1 and TRBJ1-3; D is perhaps TRBD1 (5 bases). CDR3 length: 14 amino acids. Looked up from germline, CDR1 is SGHRS and CDR2 is YFSETQ. The V gene lost 0 bases and the J gene lost 8 bases, with 12 bases spanning the gap. This CDR3 is CASSLARQGDTIYF. DNA for the CDR3: TGCGCCAGCAGCTTGGCCCGGCAGGGTGACACCATATATTTT. The whole variable domain, filled in from reference TRBV5-1 and TRBJ1-3, reads KAGVTQTPRYLIKTRGQQVTLSCSPISGHRSVSWYQQTPGQGLQFLFEYFSETQRNKGNFPGRFSGRQFSNSRSEMNVSTLELGDSALYLCASSLARQGDTIYFGEGSWLTVV.